This T cell receptor beta chain comes out of a study of PD-1 blockade in classical Hodgkin lymphoma. Turning to this clone: No antigen is known for it.

Germline lookup yields CDR1 MNHNY and CDR2 SVGAGI (reference sequence). The V and J ends lost 6 bases and 7 bases respectively, with 18 bases between them. The CDR3 sequence is 14 residues long. General study findings and limits: Possibly reflecting disease activity or prior therapy, repertoire differences have causes that remain undefined. TCR diversity at baseline was reported to be reduced in newly diagnosed patients relative to healthy donors.

Time point specified: newly diagnosed, previously untreated cHL patient sample. Thawed PBMCs underwent magnetic negative selection to yield purified CD4+ T cells. Here immunoSEQ multiplex PCR was the method, and the copy in TCRdb shows in-frame clones only, minus some. The repertoire holds fewer than 40,000 clones, 85% to 90% seen once, with about 0.22% in the top ten. V gene TRBV6-6 combines with J gene TRBJ1-2, with a weak D call TRBD1 (6 bases). The clonotype originates from a human donor with classical Hodgkin lymphoma. Specimen: CD4+ T cells from blood. CDR3 DNA: TGTGCCAGCAGCCCGGAGCAGGGGCTGAGTGGCTACACCTTC. Its protein product is CASSPEQGLSGYTF.